This TCR beta chain was captured in a study of glioma-infiltrating T cells. This clonotype came up many times. The iRepertoire nested amplicon-rescue multiplex PCR amplified TCR alpha and beta CDR3s from RNA. MiXCR, applied by TCRdb to the multiplex PCR reads, yields one record per CDR3 protein. The sample has a few hundred thousand distinct CDR3 sequences; 41% are singletons. This receptor was taken from a human donor with low-grade glioma or glioblastoma, undergoing nonglioma brain surgery, or in good health (not recorded which). The material sequenced was glioma tissue, nonneoplastic brain tissue, or PBMCs (not recorded which).

DNA for the CDR3: TGTGCCAGCAGCTTAAATTTGCAGGGTACAGATACGCAGTATTTT. Translation gives CASSLNLQGTDTQYF. The chain links TRBV7-2 to TRBJ2-3; D might be TRBD1 (5 bases). V lost 2 bases and J lost 3, with 12 bases in between. The CDR3 totals 15 residues. The germline gives CDR1 SGHTA, CDR2 FQGNSA.